A selection of T cell receptor beta chains follows, all from one sample in a study of radiation and T cells in renal cell carcinoma. The method was immunoSEQ multiplex PCR; TCRdb's version includes in-frame clones alone and lacks a portion of them. The table shows approximately 150,000 clones, with 88% occurring only once. The material sequenced was blood, taken from a patient whose treatment included radiotherapy and nephrectomy. The receptors were gathered from a woman in her 70s with renal cell carcinoma. Both conserved end residues are trimmed from each CDR3. Size is stated for part of the rows, as once, few or many counts, or as a class when the clone is expanded.

>TRBV9|TRBJ2-3|.
ASSVGSSGGSYTDTQY
>TRBV7-3|TRBJ2-4|.
ASSLITEAKNIQY
>TRBV29-1|TRBJ2-1|.
SVLPGQGGDEQF
>TRBV9|TRBJ1-1|.
ASSVDPGTSWNMNTEAF
>TRBV7-8|TRBJ2-2|.
ASSLAWRSGELF
>TRBV10-3|TRBJ2-3|.
AISGVPSTDTQY
>TRBV11-2|TRBJ2-7|once
ASSLDPGGLYEQY
>TRBV2|TRBJ2-1|.
ASSELLGAYNEQF
>TRBV5-8|TRBJ2-5|.
ASSLMSGGETQY
>TRBV29-1|TRBJ2-2|once
SVEGDRVGGELF
>TRBV29-1|TRBJ1-1|.
SVLNPGWNTEAF
>TRBV7-9|TRBJ1-3|.
ASSPPLRGTPSSGNTIY
>TRBV19|TRBJ1-1|.
ASSIVRKLSSNTEAF
>TRBV19|TRBJ2-7|.
ASSIASQGSEQY
>TRBV19|TRBJ2-3|once
ASSYRAADTQY
>TRBV5-6|TRBJ2-3|once
ASSWDRGRQPDTQY
>TRBV11-2|TRBJ2-3|.
ASSLVGLGRTDTQY
>TRBV2|TRBJ2-3|.
ASSEVGGPRWY
>TRBV4-1|TRBJ2-7|once
ASSQAGTGVYEQY
>TRBV11-2|TRBJ2-1|once
ASSLRRLAGDYNEQF
>TRBV7-2|TRBJ2-7|.
ASSLSKVTYEQY
>TRBV30|TRBJ2-5|once
AWSVGQETQY